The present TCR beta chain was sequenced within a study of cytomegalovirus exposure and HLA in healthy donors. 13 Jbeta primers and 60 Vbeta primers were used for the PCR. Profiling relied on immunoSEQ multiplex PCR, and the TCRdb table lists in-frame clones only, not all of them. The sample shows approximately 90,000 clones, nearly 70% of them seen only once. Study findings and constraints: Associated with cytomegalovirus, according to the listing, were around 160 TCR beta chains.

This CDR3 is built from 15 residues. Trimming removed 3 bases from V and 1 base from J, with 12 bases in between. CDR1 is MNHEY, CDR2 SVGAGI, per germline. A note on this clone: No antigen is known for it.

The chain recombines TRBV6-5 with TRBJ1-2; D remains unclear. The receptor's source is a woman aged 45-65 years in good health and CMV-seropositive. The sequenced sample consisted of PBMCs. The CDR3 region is CASSYEATDNYGYTF. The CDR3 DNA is TGTGCCAGCAGTTATGAGGCGACGGATAACTATGGCTACACCTTC.